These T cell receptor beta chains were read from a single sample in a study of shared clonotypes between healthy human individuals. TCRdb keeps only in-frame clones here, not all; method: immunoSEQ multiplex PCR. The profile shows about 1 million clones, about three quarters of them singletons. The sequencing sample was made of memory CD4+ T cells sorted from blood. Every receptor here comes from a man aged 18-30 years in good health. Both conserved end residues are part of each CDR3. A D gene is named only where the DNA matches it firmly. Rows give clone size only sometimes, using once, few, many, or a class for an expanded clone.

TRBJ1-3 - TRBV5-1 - CASSLAKGSGNTIYF TGCGCCAGCAGCTTGGCCAAGGGATCTGGAAACACCATATATTTT
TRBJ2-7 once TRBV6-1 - CASSDVRGRASYEQYF TGTGCCAGCAGTGACGTTCGGGGCCGGGCCTCCTACGAGCAGTACTTC
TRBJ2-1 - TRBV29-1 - CSVARTPVNGNEQFF TGCAGCGTTGCCCGGACCCCAGTTAATGGGAATGAGCAGTTCTTC
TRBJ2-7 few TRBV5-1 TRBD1 CASSSRTGKNYEQYF TGCGCCAGCAGCTCAAGGACAGGGAAGAACTACGAGCAGTACTTC
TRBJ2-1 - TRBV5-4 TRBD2 CASSLNSGGGNEQFF TGTGCCAGCAGCCTAAATAGCGGGGGGGGCAATGAGCAGTTCTTC
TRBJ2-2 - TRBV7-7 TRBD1 CASSPRQGTNTGELFF TGTGCTAGCAGCCCGAGACAGGGGACGAACACCGGGGAGCTGTTTTTT
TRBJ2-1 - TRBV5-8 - CASSLLRDSYNEQFF TGTGCCAGCAGCTTGCTTCGGGACTCCTACAATGAGCAGTTCTTC
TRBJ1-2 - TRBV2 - CASTYMTNYGYTF TGTGCCAGCACCTATATGACAAACTATGGCTACACCTTC
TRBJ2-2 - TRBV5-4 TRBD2 CASSETSLNTGELFF TGTGCCAGCAGCGAGACTAGCCTGAACACCGGGGAGCTGTTTTTT
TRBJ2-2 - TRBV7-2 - CASSLVGGTGELFF TGTGCCAGCAGCTTAGTTGGGGGAACCGGGGAGCTGTTTTTT
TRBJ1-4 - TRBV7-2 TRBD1 CASSLGDRANEKLFF TGTGCCAGCAGCCTAGGGGACAGGGCTAATGAAAAACTGTTTTTT
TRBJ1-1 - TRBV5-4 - CATHPASDPEAFF TGTGCCACACACCCGGCGTCGGATCCGGAGGCTTTCTTT
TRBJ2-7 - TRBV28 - CASSLRRGEQYF TGTGCCAGCAGTTTAAGGAGGGGCGAGCAGTACTTC
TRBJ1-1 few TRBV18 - CASSRQKGDTEAFF TGTGCCAGCTCACGTCAGAAAGGGGACACTGAAGCTTTCTTT
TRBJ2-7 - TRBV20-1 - CSAAHGSEQYF TGCAGTGCTGCCCACGGTTCTGAGCAGTACTTC
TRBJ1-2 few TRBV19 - CASSIHTGGYTF TGTGCCAGTAGTATACACACGGGTGGCTACACCTTC
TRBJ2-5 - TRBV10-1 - CASSEDGQETQYF TGCGCCAGCAGTGAGGACGGCCAAGAGACCCAGTACTTC
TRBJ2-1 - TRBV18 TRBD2 CASSPLPTSGASSYNEQFF TGTGCCAGCTCACCACTCCCGACTAGCGGTGCGAGCTCCTACAATGAGCAGTTCTTC
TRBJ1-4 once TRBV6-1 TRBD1 CASSVPPGQGHEKLFF TGTGCCAGCAGTGTCCCACCGGGACAGGGACATGAAAAACTGTTTTTT
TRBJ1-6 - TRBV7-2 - CASSLGTENSPLHF TGTGCCAGCAGCTTAGGGACTGAGAATTCACCCCTCCACTTT
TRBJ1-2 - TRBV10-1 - CASSSGMNYGYTF TGCGCCAGCAGTTCGGGGATGAACTATGGCTACACCTTC
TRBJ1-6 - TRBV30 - CAWRIFGRDNSPLHF TGTGCCTGGAGAATATTCGGCAGGGATAATTCACCCCTCCACTTT
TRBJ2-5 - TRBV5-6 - CASSLGQLQETQYF TGTGCCAGCAGCTTGGGACAACTACAAGAGACCCAGTACTTC
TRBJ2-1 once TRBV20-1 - CSGTRDRKQFF TGCAGTGGTACCCGGGACCGGAAACAGTTCTTC
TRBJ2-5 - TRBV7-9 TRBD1 CASSPRQGGETQYF TGTGCCAGCAGCCCGAGACAGGGTGGAGAGACCCAGTACTTC
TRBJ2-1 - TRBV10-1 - CASSDFSDNEQFF TGCGCCAGCAGTGATTTTAGCGACAATGAGCAGTTCTTC
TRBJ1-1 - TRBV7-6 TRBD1 CASSPGQGLANTEAFF TGTGCCAGCAGCCCCGGACAGGGATTAGCGAACACTGAAGCTTTCTTT
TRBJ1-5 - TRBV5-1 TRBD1 CASSLGTGSSNQPQHF TGCGCCAGCAGCTTGGGGACAGGGTCGAGCAATCAGCCCCAGCATTTT
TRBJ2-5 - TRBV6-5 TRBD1 CASTGQGETQYF TGTGCCAGCACAGGACAGGGAGAGACCCAGTACTTC